The 30 T cell receptor beta chains given below trace back to one sample, sequenced in a study of cytomegalovirus exposure and HLA in healthy donors. Using immunoSEQ multiplex PCR, the repertoire was profiled, and TCRdb retains in-frame clones only, with some absent. The data show roughly 90,000 clones, roughly 92% seen once. Sequenced: PBMCs. All receptors derive from a young woman in good health and CMV-seropositive.

This clone was observed once. This sequence joins TRBV5-1 and TRBJ2-7; TRBD2 matches at 8 bases. The CDR3 is 15 residues long. Looked up from germline, CDR1 is SGHRS and CDR2 is YFSETQ. The trim removed 4 bases at V and 5 bases at J, leaving 11 bases unmatched. This CDR3 reads CASSQTGTSRHEQYF. The CDR3, as DNA: TGCGCCAGCAGCCAAACCGGGACTAGTAGGCACGAGCAGTACTTC. Based on the CDR3 plus reference TRBV5-1 and TRBJ2-7, the full variable domain is KAGVTQTPRYLIKTRGQQVTLSCSPISGHRSVSWYQQTPGQGLQFLFEYFSETQRNKGNFPGRFSGRQFSNSRSEMNVSTLELGDSALYLCASSQTGTSRHEQYFGPGTRLTVT.

The rearrangement uses TRBV5-1 and TRBJ1-1; a possible D gene is TRBD1 (5 bases). Germline V lookup: CDR1 SGHRS, CDR2 YFSETQ. This CDR3 is built from 15 residues. V was clipped by 4 bases and J by 2 bases, with 15 bases between them. CDR3 sequence reads: CASSPPAGRNTEAFF. CDR3 DNA sequence: TGCGCCAGCAGCCCCCCAGCAGGGCGCAACACTGAAGCTTTCTTT.

The chain carries TRBV4-1 and TRBJ1-1; 7 bases are a match to TRBD1. The CDR3 has 15 amino acids. Germline V gene lookup returns CDR1 MGHRA and CDR2 YSYEKL. With V trimmed by 5 bases and J by 5 bases, 11 bases remained unmatched. CDR3 region: CASSTSRQGRTEAFF. Here the CDR3 DNA reads TGCGCCAGCAGCACGTCACGACAGGGTCGAACTGAAGCTTTCTTT.

The gene calls are TRBV5-1 and TRBJ1-2; D not certain. Trimming cost V 0 bases and J 8 bases, with 11 bases left between them. The CDR3 covers 13 residues. Germline CDR1 reads SGHRS; CDR2 reads YFSETQ. CDR3 residues: CASSLARHQGYTF. CDR3 sequence (DNA): TGCGCCAGCAGCTTGGCCCGTCACCAGGGCTACACCTTC.

The V call is TRBV5-6, the J call TRBJ2-7; D is undetermined. This CDR3 has 13 amino acids. V was trimmed by 0 bases and J by 7 bases, leaving 11 bases between them. From germline, CDR1 is SGHDT and CDR2 YYEEEE. The CDR3 nucleotides are TGTGCCAGCAGCTTGGCGGGTGGAGAGGAGCAGTACTTC. This codes for CASSLAGGEEQYF.

The V gene is TRBV5-1, the J gene TRBJ2-7; D gene ambiguous. The germline V gene encodes CDR1 SGHRS and CDR2 YFSETQ. Trimming left V 0 bases short and J 3 bases short, with 10 bases between. CDR3 length: 14 amino acids. CDR3 in DNA: TGCGCCAGCAGCTTGGTTGGCTTCAACTACGAGCAGTACTTC. This gives the protein CASSLVGFNYEQYF.

The chain uses TRBV19 and TRBJ1-1; D is unresolved. Germline CDR1 reads LNHDA; CDR2 reads SQIVND (reference sequence). The V gene lost 1 base and the J gene lost 0 bases, with 9 bases spanning the gap. This CDR3 is 15 amino acids long. CDR3 coding DNA: TGTGCCAGTAGTATAGCTAAAGACATGAACACTGAAGCTTTCTTT. This encodes CASSIAKDMNTEAFF. Variable domain in full (rest from reference TRBV19 and TRBJ1-1): DGGITQSPKYLFRKEGQNVTLSCEQNLNHDAMYWYRQDPGQGLRLIYYSQIVNDFQKGDIAEGYSVSREKKESFPLTVTSAQKNPTAFYLCASSIAKDMNTEAFFGQGTRLTVV.

The gene calls are TRBV19 and TRBJ1-1, with 9 bases matching TRBD1. Germline-derived CDR1 and CDR2 are LNHDA and SQIVND (reference sequence). This CDR3 comprises 15 residues. V dropped 7 bases and J dropped 1; count of bases not matched to a gene: 7. This chain's CDR3 is CASMLVGQGNTEAFF. For the CDR3, the DNA is TGTGCCAGTATGTTAGTGGGACAGGGGAACACTGAAGCTTTCTTT. Combining the CDR3 with reference TRBV19 and TRBJ1-1 gives the whole variable domain DGGITQSPKYLFRKEGQNVTLSCEQNLNHDAMYWYRQDPGQGLRLIYYSQIVNDFQKGDIAEGYSVSREKKESFPLTVTSAQKNPTAFYLCASMLVGQGNTEAFFGQGTRLTVV.

This rearrangement joins TRBV28 to TRBJ2-3; 8 nucleotides agree with TRBD2. V dropped 5 bases and J dropped 0; count of bases not matched to a gene: 7. The CDR3 length is 16 residues. Germline V lookup: CDR1 MDHEN, CDR2 SYDVKM. The CDR3 loop reads CASSDLAGLSTDTQYF. The CDR3 DNA is TGTGCCAGCAGTGACTTAGCGGGGCTAAGCACAGATACGCAGTATTTT. The entire variable domain, with the rest obtained from reference TRBV28 and TRBJ2-3, is as follows: DVKVTQSSRYLVKRTGEKVFLECVQDMDHENMFWYRQDPGLGLRLIYFSYDVKMKEKGDIPEGYSVSREKKERFSLILESASTNQTSMYLCASSDLAGLSTDTQYFGPGTRLTVL.

The genes are TRBV7-3 and TRBJ2-1; perhaps TRBD1 as D (5 bases). The germline CDR1 and CDR2 sequences are SGHTA and FQGTGA. The CDR3 is 13 residues long. V gave up 5 bases and J gave up 3 bases, with 8 bases separating them. This CDR3 is CASSVTDYNEQFF. CDR3 DNA sequence: TGTGCCAGCAGCGTGACAGACTACAATGAGCAGTTCTTC.

This clone was seen more than once but under ten times. CDR3 DNA sequence: TGTGCCAGCAGCCGGGAGCGGGACGGCAATGAGCAGTTCTTC. It specifies CASSRERDGNEQFF. The gene calls are TRBV7-9 and TRBJ2-1; 7 bases map to TRBD2. CDR1 is SEHNR, CDR2 FQNEAQ, per germline (reference sequence). The CDR3 sequence is 14 residues long. V was clipped by 5 bases and J by 6 bases; unmatched bases: 7.

V usage is TRBV15 and J usage is TRBJ2-1, with D perhaps TRBD2 (5 bases). The CDR3 has 17 residues. CDR1 and CDR2 (germline): LNHNV, YYDKDF (reference sequence). Deletions cut 0 bases from V and 3 bases from J, with 15 bases between. The CDR3 DNA sequence: TGTGCCACCAGCAGAGATCTGGGAGTAGGCGGCTACAATGAGCAGTTCTTC. Its protein is CATSRDLGVGGYNEQFF.

The rearrangement links TRBV5-6 to TRBJ2-5, with D unresolved. Germline V gene sequence: CDR1 SGHDT, CDR2 YYEEEE. The V and J ends lost 0 bases and 1 base respectively, with 10 bases between them. CDR3 length: 15 residues. Here the CDR3 reads CASSLALETQETQYF. The CDR3 nucleotides read TGTGCCAGCAGCTTGGCCTTAGAAACCCAAGAGACCCAGTACTTC.

The V call is TRBV5-4, the J call TRBJ2-1; the match to TRBD1 covers 8 bases. The germline CDR1 and CDR2 sequences are SGHNT and YYREEE (reference sequence). The CDR3 consists of 15 residues. V gave up 0 bases and J gave up 4 bases; unmatched junction bases: 3. The CDR3 protein is CASSLGQGAYNEQFF. The CDR3 DNA follows: TGTGCCAGCAGCTTGGGGCAGGGGGCGTACAATGAGCAGTTCTTC. Variable domain in full (rest from reference TRBV5-4 and TRBJ2-1): ETGVTQSPTHLIKTRGQQVTLRCSSQSGHNTVSWYQQALGQGPQFIFQYYREEENGRGNFPPRFSGLQFPNYSSELNVNALELDDSALYLCASSLGQGAYNEQFFGPGTRLTVL.

The chain joins TRBV5-1 to TRBJ1-1; 10 nucleotides agree with TRBD1. There are 14 residues in the CDR3. V dropped 4 bases and J dropped 1; count of bases not matched to a gene: 1. CDR1 SGHRS and CDR2 YFSETQ come from the germline V gene. The CDR3 nucleotides read TGCGCCAGCAGCGGACAGGGGGGGAACACTGAAGCTTTCTTT. Its translation is CASSGQGGNTEAFF.

The chain joins TRBV7-2 to TRBJ1-3; tentative D call: TRBD1 (6 bases). Germline assignment: CDR1 SGHTA and CDR2 FQGNSA. CDR3 length: 17 amino acids. Trimming cost V 5 bases and J 5 bases, with 22 bases left between them. In DNA, the CDR3 is TGTGCCAGCAGCCCCCAACACAGGGTTGAATTGAGAAACACCATATATTTT. It specifies CASSPQHRVELRNTIYF.

In nucleotides, the CDR3 is TGTGCCAGTAAAACTGGCGGGACCTACAATGAGCAGTTCTTC. This gives the protein CASKTGGTYNEQFF. J is TRBJ2-1 and V is TRBV19; a weak D match, TRBD2 (6 bases). The V end lost 7 bases, the J end lost 2 bases, and 12 bases lay between the germline ends. CDR1 is LNHDA, CDR2 SQIVND, per germline (reference sequence). The CDR3 runs 14 residues.

The chain joins TRBV25-1 to TRBJ2-1; D gene uncertain. V shed 1 base and J shed 4 bases, with 8 bases lying between them. The CDR3 spans 14 residues. In germline, CDR1 is MGHDK, CDR2 SYGVNS. The CDR3 sequence: CASSESQIYNEQFF. In DNA, the CDR3 is TGTGCCAGCAGTGAATCACAGATATACAATGAGCAGTTCTTC.

The gene calls are TRBV19 and TRBJ1-1; a weak D match, TRBD1 (5 bases). The CDR3 loop spans 13 amino acids. V gave up 5 bases and J gave up 4 bases, with 11 bases separating them. The germline V gene has CDR1 LNHDA and CDR2 SQIVND (reference sequence). The CDR3 here is CASSLRGATEAFF. The CDR3 DNA is TGTGCCAGTAGTTTGCGGGGCGCCACTGAAGCTTTCTTT.

In DNA, the CDR3 is TGTGCCAGCAGCTCCTCCCTCCAAGAGACCCAGTACTTC. Its translation is CASSSSLQETQYF. J is TRBJ2-5 and V is TRBV7-9, with D uncertain. CDR1 SEHNR and CDR2 FQNEAQ come from the germline V gene (reference sequence). The length of the CDR3 is 13 residues. The ends were cut back, 4 bases at V and 1 base at J, with 7 bases in the middle.

In its sample, this clone was seen once. This chain links TRBV7-8 with TRBJ2-7; D unclear. CDR1 and CDR2 from the germline V gene are SGHVS and FQNEAQ. V lost 0 bases and J 1 base, leaving 7 bases between the germline ends. CDR3 length: 14 residues. As DNA, the CDR3 is TGTGCCAGCAGCTTAGCCGGTCGGTCCTACGAGCAGTACTTC. It translates to CASSLAGRSYEQYF.

The rearrangement links TRBV19 to TRBJ2-1; 11 bases align to TRBD1. The germline V gene encodes CDR1 LNHDA and CDR2 SQIVND (reference sequence). With 7 bases clipped from V and 7 bases from J, the junction kept 9 bases outside the gene matches. The CDR3 sequence is 15 residues long. The CDR3 here is CASTSGTGGTNEQFF. The CDR3 DNA follows: TGTGCCAGTACATCAGGGACAGGGGGGACAAATGAGCAGTTCTTC.

The chain uses TRBV14 and TRBJ2-1; 10 nucleotides agree with TRBD1. After removal of 4 bases from V and 4 bases from J, the junction contained 7 bases not matched to a gene. The CDR3 is 16 amino acids. CDR1 is SGHDN, CDR2 FVKESK, per germline. This chain's CDR3 is CASSPRTGQGYNEQFF. The CDR3 DNA reads TGTGCCAGCAGCCCTCGAACGGGACAGGGGTACAATGAGCAGTTCTTC.

The rearrangement links TRBV27 to TRBJ2-1; 10 bases agree with TRBD2. The V and J ends lost 5 bases and 4 bases, in that order; junction bases with no gene match: 5. CDR3 length: 15 amino acids. Germline V CDR1 and CDR2: MNHEY, SMNVEV (reference sequence). CDR3 bases: TGTGCCAGCAGTCACCGGACTAGCGGTTACAATGAGCAGTTCTTC. Its protein product is CASSHRTSGYNEQFF.

CDR3: CASSLSASGRYNEQFF. The CDR3 nucleotides are TGTGCCAGCAGTTTATCGGCTAGCGGTAGATACAATGAGCAGTTCTTC. The chain has TRBV28 and TRBJ2-1; 7 nucleotides align to TRBD2. The V gene end was trimmed by 1 base and the J gene end by 4 bases; junction bases not matched to a gene: 7. Germline V CDR1 and CDR2: MDHEN, SYDVKM. The CDR3 is 16 amino acids.

This sequence joins TRBV29-1 and TRBJ2-3, with D maybe TRBD2 (6 bases). The V end was cut by 2 bases, the J end by 5 bases, with 14 bases between. CDR1 is SQVTM and CDR2 is ANQGSEA in the germline V gene. The CDR3 totals 14 residues. The CDR3, as DNA: TGCAGCGTTGAACGCCGGGAGCGGGTAGATACGCAGTATTTT. It yields the protein CSVERRERVDTQYF.

This clone was seen just once. The chain carries TRBV30 and TRBJ2-7, with D hard to call. The V gene's germline CDR1 is GTSNPN and CDR2 SVGIG (reference sequence). The CDR3 extends over 13 amino acids. V gave up 1 base and J gave up 3 bases, with 10 bases separating them. This CDR3 reads CAWSGRMNYEQYF. Here the CDR3 DNA reads TGTGCCTGGAGTGGCAGGATGAACTACGAGCAGTACTTC.

The gene calls are TRBV19 and TRBJ1-4; 11 bases align to TRBD1. The J segment lost 7 bases and the V segment lost 4 bases, leaving 8 bases of the junction unmatched. From germline, CDR1 is LNHDA and CDR2 SQIVND (reference sequence). CDR3 length: 16 residues. The CDR3 DNA is TGTGCCAGTAGTACTGGACAGGGGGCATCGAGTGAAAAACTGTTTTTT. The encoded protein is CASSTGQGASSEKLFF.

The chain recombines TRBV28 with TRBJ1-3; the match to TRBD1 covers 10 bases. CDR3 size: 14 residues. The junction had 1 base not matched to a gene; V was cut back by 5 bases and J by 3 bases. Germline loops: CDR1 MDHEN, CDR2 SYDVKM. The CDR3 loop reads CASSRDRGGNTIYF. The CDR3 nucleotides are TGTGCCAGCAGTCGGGACAGGGGTGGAAACACCATATATTTT.

The chain carries TRBV5-1 and TRBJ2-2, with 9 bases matching TRBD2. This CDR3 is built from 20 residues. CDR1 is SGHRS, CDR2 YFSETQ, per germline. Unmatched junction bases numbered 22, after V lost 9 bases and J lost 1 base. For the CDR3, the DNA is TGCGCCACCCTTCCTGGCGCGGGAGGGCCAGATCTTGTGAACACCGGGGAGCTGTTTTTT. This codes for CATLPGAGGPDLVNTGELFF.